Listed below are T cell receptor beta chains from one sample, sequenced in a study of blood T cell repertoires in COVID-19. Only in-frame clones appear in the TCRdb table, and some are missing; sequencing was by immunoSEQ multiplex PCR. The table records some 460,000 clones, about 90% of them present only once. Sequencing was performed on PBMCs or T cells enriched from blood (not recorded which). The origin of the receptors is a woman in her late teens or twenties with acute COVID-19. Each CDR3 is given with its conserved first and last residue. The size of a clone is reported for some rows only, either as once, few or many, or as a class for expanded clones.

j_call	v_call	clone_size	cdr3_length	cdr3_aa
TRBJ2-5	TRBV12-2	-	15	CASRLARDREETQYF
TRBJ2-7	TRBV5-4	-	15	CASSLGRTGAYEQYF
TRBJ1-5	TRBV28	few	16	CASSRERGTGVQPQHF
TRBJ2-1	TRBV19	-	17	CASSMTGLAGGTNEQFF
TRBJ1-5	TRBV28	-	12	CASSLENQPQHF
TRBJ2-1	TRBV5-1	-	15	CASSLFRDTANEQFF
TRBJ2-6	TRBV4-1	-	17	CASRLSVLFSGANVLTF
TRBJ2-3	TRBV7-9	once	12	CASSLIKEAQYF
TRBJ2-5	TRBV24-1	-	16	CATSDFTSGRKETQYF
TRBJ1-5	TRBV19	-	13	CASSRSGNQPQHF
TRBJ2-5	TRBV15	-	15	CATSRDKGQKETQYF
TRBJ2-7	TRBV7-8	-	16	CASSLGSSGGAYEQYF
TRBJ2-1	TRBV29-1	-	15	CSARTGTTSYNEQFF
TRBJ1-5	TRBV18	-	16	CASSHKRDRGNQPQHF
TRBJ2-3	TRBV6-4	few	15	CASSEGTSGTDTQYF
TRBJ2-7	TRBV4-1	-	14	CASSQDLSGGEQYF
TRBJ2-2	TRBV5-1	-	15	CASSLAGGGTGELFF
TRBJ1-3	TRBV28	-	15	CASIPPWTGVNTIYF